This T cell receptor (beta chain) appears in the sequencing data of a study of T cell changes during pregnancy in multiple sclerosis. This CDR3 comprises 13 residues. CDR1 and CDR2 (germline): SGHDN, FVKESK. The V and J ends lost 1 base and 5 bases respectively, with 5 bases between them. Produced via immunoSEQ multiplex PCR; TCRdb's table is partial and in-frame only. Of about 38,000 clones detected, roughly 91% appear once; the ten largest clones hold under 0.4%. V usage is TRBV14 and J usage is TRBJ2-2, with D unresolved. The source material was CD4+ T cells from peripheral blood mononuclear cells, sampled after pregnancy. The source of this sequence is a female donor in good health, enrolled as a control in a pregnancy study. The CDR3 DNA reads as TGTGCCAGCAGCCAAGTCAAAACCGGGGAGCTGTTTTTT. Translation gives CASSQVKTGELFF.